Below, 28 T cell receptor beta chains from the same sample are listed, as sequenced in a study of blood T cells in healthy people across ages. Sample-barcoded 5' priming and a J-beta primer mix drove a second PCR of roughly 7 to 11 cycles. TCRdb analysed the 5' RACE reads with MiXCR anew, one entry per CDR3 protein. There are 850,000 to 1,300,000 distinct CDR3 sequences in the sample; 35% to 55% occur only once, and 18% lies in the top ten. The material sequenced was blood. These receptors all come from a woman aged 60-75 years in good health.

On this clonotype itself: One end of the junction does not line up with germline, which may come from a read error. This sequence joins TRBV11-2 and TRBJ2-1; a weak D match, TRBD1 (5 bases). The CDR3 covers 15 residues. Germline CDR1 reads SGHAT; CDR2 reads FQNNGV. The CDR3 region has the DNA TGTGCCAGCAGTAGGACACCGAGCTCCTATAATGAGCAGTTCTTC. Encoded protein: CASSRTPSSYNEQFF. The whole variable domain, remainder taken from reference TRBV11-2 and TRBJ2-1, is EAGVAQSPRYKIIEKRQSVAFWCNPISGHATLYWYQQILGQGPKLLIQFQNNGVVDDSQLPKDRFSAERLKGVDSTLKIQPAKLEDSAVYLCASSRTPSSYNEQFFGPGTRLTVL.

The chain is built from TRBV12-3 or TRBV12-4 and TRBJ1-6, with D possibly matching TRBD1 (6 bases). V lost 8 bases and J lost 7, with 24 bases in between. This CDR3 comprises 17 residues. CDR3 protein: CASGFPRGGGPNSPLHF. CDR3 sequence (DNA): TGTGCCAGCGGATTCCCCCGTGGCGGGGGGCCGAATTCACCCCTCCACTTT.

V and J are TRBV10-2 and TRBJ2-2; possibly TRBD1 or TRBD2 for D (6 bases each). Trimming removed 2 bases from V and 4 bases from J, with 14 bases in between. The germline V gene has CDR1 WSHSY and CDR2 SAAADI. The CDR3 extends over 16 amino acids. Here the CDR3 DNA reads TGCGCCAGCAGTGAGGACGGAGGGGGTATCACCGGGGAGCTGTTTTTT. Amino acids: CASSEDGGGITGELFF.

The chain combines TRBV4-1 with TRBJ2-5; possibly TRBD1 for D (6 bases). The J call may be incorrect, as the DNA end agrees better with TRBJ2-1. The CDR3 length is 15 residues. CDR1 and CDR2 (germline): MGHRA, YSYEKL. Here the CDR3 DNA reads TGCGCCAGCAGCCAAGATCCGACTCACAGGGAGACCCAGTTCTTC. Protein product: CASSQDPTHRETQFF.

V usage is TRBV7-9 and J usage is TRBJ2-7, with a tentative D call TRBD2 (6 bases). With 9 bases removed from V and 0 bases from J, the gap between germline ends came to 15 bases. In germline, CDR1 is SEHNR, CDR2 FQNEAQ (reference sequence). The length of the CDR3 is 14 residues. The CDR3 nucleotides are TGTGCCAGTAACGAGGGACTCAGCTCCTACGAGCAGTACTTC. Encoded protein: CASNEGLSSYEQYF.

The V and J genes are TRBV12-3 or TRBV12-4 and TRBJ1-6, with D unresolved. The length of the CDR3 is 14 residues. Trimming removed 6 bases at V and 7 bases at J, with 13 bases between. In nucleotides, the CDR3 is TGTGCCAGCAGCCCCCACGGCGCGAATTCACCCCTCCACTTT. Its translation is CASSPHGANSPLHF.

This rearrangement joins TRBV6-1 to TRBJ2-7; 10 bases match TRBD2. The CDR3 is made up of 15 amino acids. Trimming at V came to 1 base and at J to 5 bases, leaving 5 bases not matched to a gene. The V gene's germline CDR1 is MNHNS and CDR2 SASEGT. The CDR3 bases are TGTGCCAGCAGTGAAGGCGCTAGCGGGAGTAACGAGCAGTACTTC. Translated, it gives CASSEGASGSNEQYF.

This rearrangement joins TRBV12-3 or TRBV12-4 to TRBJ2-1, with 8 bases fitting TRBD2. J lost 6 bases, V lost 5 bases, and 12 bases had no gene match. The CDR3 covers 16 residues. The CDR3 sequence: CASSPPGRAGVNEQFF. For the CDR3, the DNA is TGTGCCAGCAGTCCCCCTGGACGAGCGGGAGTCAATGAGCAGTTCTTC.

In its sample, this clonotype was seen a few times. The chain combines TRBV29-1 with TRBJ2-5; D is undetermined. CDR3 length equals 12 residues. Per germline, CDR1 SQVTM and CDR2 ANQGSEA. Trimming pared 5 bases from V and 4 bases from J, leaving 11 bases between. In DNA, the CDR3 is TGCAGCGTTTACGCAGGTGGAGAGACCCAGTACTTC. This sequence encodes CSVYAGGETQYF.

This clonotype has just a few counts. The chain carries TRBV7-9 and TRBJ1-2, with D possibly being TRBD1 (5 bases). Per germline, CDR1 SEHNR and CDR2 FQNEAQ (reference sequence). Trimming took 2 bases from V and 6 from J, leaving 13 bases between them. The CDR3 sequence is 14 residues long. In nucleotides, the CDR3 is TGTGCCAGCAGCTTAAGGGGAGATTGGGATGGCTACACCTTC. The encoded protein is CASSLRGDWDGYTF.

The chain joins TRBV10-3 to TRBJ1-5; the D gene is possibly TRBD1 (6 bases). Germline CDR1 is ENHRY and CDR2 is SYGVKD. The CDR3 is 13 residues long. V shed 10 bases and J shed 3 bases, with 13 bases lying between them. The DNA of the CDR3 is TGTGCCACCAAGGACAGCCCCAATCAGCCCCAGCATTTT. Its protein is CATKDSPNQPQHF.

V is TRBV6-5 and J is TRBJ2-1, with 12 positions matching TRBD2. Germline assignment: CDR1 MNHEY and CDR2 SVGAGI. The CDR3 has 16 residues. The junction had 12 bases not matched to a gene; V was cut back by 2 bases and J by 13 bases. The CDR3 loop reads CASSYVPSGRAETQFF. DNA of the CDR3: TGTGCCAGCAGTTACGTGCCTAGCGGGAGGGCGGAGACCCAGTTCTTC.

The table lists this clonotype with many counts. The J gene is TRBJ2-5, the V gene TRBV2; D call uncertain. CDR1 SNHLY and CDR2 FYNNEI come from the germline V gene. Trimming removed 10 bases at V and 2 bases at J, with 14 bases between. CDR3 length: 13 residues. The CDR3 DNA follows: TGTGCCACCACCTCGGGCAGGCAAGAGACCCAGTACTTC. Residues: CATTSGRQETQYF.

V gene TRBV6-2 or TRBV6-3 combines with J gene TRBJ1-1, with D possibly being TRBD1 (5 bases). Germline lookup yields CDR1 MNHEY and CDR2 SVGEGT. Trimming took off 0 bases at V and 1 base at J, with 9 bases between the two ends. This CDR3 comprises 15 residues. CDR3 coding DNA: TGTGCCAGCAGTTACTCGGGGGGACGGAACACTGAAGCTTTCTTT. Translation: CASSYSGGRNTEAFF.

To note about this clonotype: A clone one base away is much larger, so this may be a read error. The chain combines TRBV9 with TRBJ1-6; D is unresolved. In germline, CDR1 is SGDLS, CDR2 YYNGEE. Between the trimmed V and J ends, which lost 4 bases and 6 bases, there was a span of 11 bases. The CDR3 spans 14 residues. The CDR3: CASSLEGVNSPLHF. The CDR3 bases are TGTGCCAGCAGCCTAGAAGGCGTTAATTCACCCCTCCACTTT.

This clonotype appeared a few times. This chain links TRBV11-2 with TRBJ2-3, with TRBD2 identical over 10 bases. Looked up from germline, CDR1 is SGHAT and CDR2 is FQNNGV. Unmatched junction bases numbered 12, after V lost 5 bases and J lost 4 bases. This CDR3 has 17 residues. The DNA of the CDR3 is TGTGCCAGCAGCCAATATATAGCGGGAGGCACACCAGATACGCAGTATTTT. Its translation is CASSQYIAGGTPDTQYF.

Here the CDR3 reads CASSLVAGDLTDTQYF. The CDR3 DNA reads as TGTGCCAGCAGCTTAGTAGCGGGAGACCTCACAGATACGCAGTATTTT. J is TRBJ2-3 and V is TRBV11-2; 9 positions agree with TRBD2. Germline CDR1 is SGHAT and CDR2 is FQNNGV. This CDR3 has 16 residues. V dropped 1 base and J dropped 2; count of bases not matched to a gene: 4.

The chain carries TRBV7-2 and TRBJ2-7; TRBD2 matches 7 bases. This CDR3 region has 14 residues. CDR1 is SGHTA, CDR2 FQGNSA, per germline. V was clipped by 0 bases and J by 4 bases; unmatched bases: 3. The CDR3 nucleotides read TGTGCCAGCAGCTTAGCGTGGACTAGTTACGAGCAGTACTTC. Its translation is CASSLAWTSYEQYF.

The CDR3 is CASSEYLAASGTYNEQFF. The CDR3 DNA reads TGTGCCAGCAGTGAATATCTCGCGGCTAGCGGGACCTACAATGAGCAGTTCTTC. The rearrangement joins TRBV6-1 to TRBJ2-1; TRBD2 matches 9 bases. CDR1 and CDR2 from the germline V gene are MNHNS and SASEGT. The ends lost 2 bases at V and 2 bases at J; junction bases unmatched: 10. This CDR3 is built from 18 residues.

The chain has TRBV6-5 and TRBJ2-5; a weak D match, TRBD1 (5 bases). Trimming cost V 4 bases and J 4 bases, with 19 bases left between them. The CDR3 runs to 16 residues. Germline CDR1 MNHEY, CDR2 SVGAGI. DNA of the CDR3: TGTGCCAGCAGTTCCCCCGAGACAGAGCGCGGAGAGACCCAGTACTTC. Translation: CASSSPETERGETQYF.

J is TRBJ1-5 and V is TRBV5-1, with D possibly being TRBD1 (6 bases). Trimming took off 0 bases at V and 1 base at J, with 11 bases between the two ends. The CDR3 length is 16 residues. CDR1 is SGHRS and CDR2 is YFSETQ in the germline V gene. CDR3 protein: CASSLGGTQSNQPQHF. CDR3 bases: TGCGCCAGCAGCTTGGGCGGGACACAGAGCAATCAGCCCCAGCATTTT.

CDR3 nucleotides: TGTGCCAGCAGTTCATGGACCTACGAGCAGTACTTC. It encodes CASSSWTYEQYF. The chain carries TRBV11-2 and TRBJ2-4; D not resolved. The J call may be in error: the DNA end matches TRBJ2-7 better. The CDR3 is 12 residues long. CDR1 and CDR2 from the germline V gene are SGHAT and FQNNGV.

The chain links TRBV3-1 to TRBJ2-5, with D unresolved. TRBJ2-7 explains the end of the DNA better; the J call may be wrong. This CDR3 has 13 residues. Germline CDR1 is LGHDT and CDR2 is YNNKEL (reference sequence). The CDR3 loop is CASSHKPGYEQYF. The CDR3 nucleotides read TGTGCCAGCAGCCATAAACCAGGCTACGAGCAGTACTTC.

The sample holds a few counts of this clonotype. V is TRBV15 and J is TRBJ2-7; no definite D call. CDR1 LNHNV and CDR2 YYDKDF come from the germline V gene (reference sequence). The CDR3 is 14 amino acids. Trimming removed 0 bases at V and 2 bases at J, with 8 bases between. CDR3 in amino acids: CATSRDPGPYEQYF. The DNA of the CDR3 is TGTGCCACCAGCAGAGACCCAGGCCCCTACGAGCAGTACTTC.

The chain combines TRBV12-3 or TRBV12-4 with TRBJ2-7; 11 nucleotides agree with TRBD1. V lost 5 bases and J lost 2; bases outside the gene matches: 11. The CDR3 runs to 17 residues. The DNA of the CDR3 is TGTGCCAGCAGTCCGGGACAGGGGGAGCCGCGGGCCTACGAGCAGTACTTC. Protein product: CASSPGQGEPRAYEQYF.

This clonotype showed up just a few times. The rearrangement links TRBV11-2 to TRBJ2-5, with D hard to call. With 5 bases removed from V and 4 bases from J, the gap between germline ends came to 17 bases. This CDR3 region has 15 residues. The germline V gene encodes CDR1 SGHAT and CDR2 FQNNGV. The CDR3, as DNA: TGTGCCAGCAGCCCCAGTGATGACCGGAGAGAGACCCAGTACTTC. Its translation is CASSPSDDRRETQYF.

J is TRBJ2-7 and V is TRBV30; TRBD1 matches at 9 bases. Germline CDR1 is GTSNPN and CDR2 is SVGIG (reference sequence). V was pared by 1 base and J by 3 bases, with 10 bases of the junction left unmatched. The CDR3 runs to 16 residues. The CDR3 DNA reads TGTGCCTGGAGTGCCCCTTCGTGGGACAGGGACTACGAGCAGTACTTC. It encodes CAWSAPSWDRDYEQYF. The variable domain in full, with the rest retrieved from reference TRBV30 and TRBJ2-7, is SQTIHQWPATLVQPVGSPLSLECTVEGTSNPNLYWYRQAAGRGLQLLFYSVGIGQISSEVPQNLSASRPQDRQFILSSKKLLLSDSGFYLCAWSAPSWDRDYEQYFGPGTRLTVT.

The chain recombines TRBV21-1 with TRBJ2-7; the table names TRBD2, a call not compared with the DNA. TRBV21-1 is an annotated pseudogene. This CDR3 has 19 residues. The CDR3 coding sequence is TGTGCCAGCAGCAAAGAGGGCGGGAGCGTGCTTTTGAGGATTTACGAGCAGTACTTC. Its protein product is CASSKEGGSVLLRIYEQYF.